These 14 T cell receptor beta chains came from one sample sequenced in a study of T cell repertoires in ileal Crohn's disease. Documented time point: inflamed ileum from the surgical specimen. Some clones are missing from TCRdb's copy, which holds only in-frame ones; the method was immunoSEQ multiplex PCR. The sample lists some 3,000 clones, around 79% occurring once. The sequencing input was ileal tissue. These receptors were taken from an adult with Crohn's disease.

This CDR3 is CASSLGPTDYNEQFF. The CDR3 DNA reads as TGTGCCAGCAGCTTAGGTCCGACAGACTACAATGAGCAGTTCTTC. V usage is TRBV7-3 and J usage is TRBJ2-1; possibly TRBD1 for D (5 bases). Trimming took 2 bases from V and 3 from J, leaving 11 bases between them. CDR3 length equals 15 residues. Germline CDR1 SGHTA, CDR2 FQGTGA.

The chain carries TRBV7-9 and TRBJ2-3; D not certain. The CDR3 length is 13 residues. Germline CDR1 SEHNR, CDR2 FQNEAQ (reference sequence). V lost 5 bases, J lost 1 base, and 7 bases lay in between. The CDR3, as DNA: TGTGCCAGCAGCCGGCCTGGCACAGATACGCAGTATTTT. Translation: CASSRPGTDTQYF.

The chain carries TRBV6-4 and TRBJ2-2; perhaps TRBD1 as D (5 bases). Germline V gives CDR1 MRHNA, CDR2 SNTAGT. Trimming took 10 bases from V and 0 from J, leaving 9 bases between them. This CDR3 comprises 13 residues. DNA of the CDR3: TGTGCCACCTCGGACACGAACACCGGGGAGCTGTTTTTT. Translating it yields CATSDTNTGELFF.

The genes are TRBV19 and TRBJ2-7, with unresolved D. Germline V CDR1 and CDR2: LNHDA, SQIVND (reference sequence). The V gene lost 3 bases and the J gene lost 5 bases, with 8 bases spanning the gap. The CDR3 spans 12 residues. The CDR3 is CASSMTENEQYF. For the CDR3, the DNA is TGTGCCAGTAGTATGACCGAAAACGAGCAGTACTTC.

The CDR3 DNA is TGCGCCAGCGAGCGGACAGGGGGCCTCAATGAGCAGTTCTTC. Protein product: CASERTGGLNEQFF. The chain uses TRBV5-1 and TRBJ2-1; 11 positions match TRBD1. This CDR3 region has 14 residues. CDR1 is SGHRS, CDR2 YFSETQ, per germline. Losses at the gene ends were 7 bases for V and 6 bases for J; bases not matched to a gene: 6.

The chain employs TRBV14 and TRBJ2-5, with 7 positions matching TRBD2. Trimming removed 0 bases from V and 7 bases from J; junction bases left unmatched: 5. CDR3 length: 14 amino acids. Germline CDR1 SGHDN, CDR2 FVKESK. This chain's CDR3 is CASSQDTAGRTQYF. The CDR3 DNA follows: TGTGCCAGCAGCCAAGATACAGCGGGAAGGACCCAGTACTTC.

The J gene is TRBJ2-5, the V gene TRBV7-3, with a possible D match to TRBD1 (5 bases). The CDR3 has 14 amino acids. Trimming left V 8 bases short and J 5 bases short, with 18 bases between. Germline CDR1 and CDR2: SGHTA and FQGTGA. The CDR3 sequence is CASPSGRAWETQYF. In DNA, the CDR3 is TGTGCCAGCCCGTCAGGCAGGGCATGGGAGACCCAGTACTTC.

The chain joins TRBV4-3 to TRBJ2-3, with 9 bases lining up with TRBD1. Germline V gene lookup returns CDR1 LGHNA and CDR2 YSLEER. V gave up 4 bases and J gave up 5 bases; unmatched junction bases: 13. This CDR3 contains 17 residues. CDR3 DNA sequence: TGCGCCAGCAGCCGCCGAACAGGGGGCAAGGAGGTAGATACGCAGTATTTT. Its protein product is CASSRRTGGKEVDTQYF.

This clone occurred a few times. The chain uses TRBV6-1 and TRBJ1-2; D is ambiguous. CDR1 is MNHNS, CDR2 SASEGT, per germline. Trimming cost V 7 bases and J 2 bases, with 14 bases left between them. CDR3 size: 14 residues. The CDR3 nucleotides are TGTGCCAGCAATCTGGACGGCATCAACTATGGCTACACCTTC. Translation: CASNLDGINYGYTF.

The V and J genes are TRBV11-2 and TRBJ2-1, with D unresolved. Germline V gene data show CDR1 as SGHAT and CDR2 as FQNNGV. Trimming stripped 4 bases from V and 1 base from J, with 11 bases between. This CDR3 is built from 15 residues. This chain's CDR3 is CASSSPLHSYNEQFF. Written as DNA, the CDR3 is TGTGCCAGCAGCTCGCCTCTGCATTCCTACAATGAGCAGTTCTTC.

The rearrangement links TRBV6-4 to TRBJ2-3; D unresolved. Germline V gene lookup returns CDR1 MRHNA and CDR2 SNTAGT. The germline V and J ends were trimmed by 4 bases and 1 base, with 3 bases remaining between them. The CDR3 is 12 residues long. CDR3 DNA sequence: TGTGCCAGCAGTGCAGGCACAGATACGCAGTATTTT. This encodes CASSAGTDTQYF.

The J gene is TRBJ2-3, the V gene TRBV6-4; the match to TRBD2 covers 8 bases. This CDR3 contains 14 residues. The V gene end was trimmed by 3 bases and the J gene end by 1 base; junction bases not matched to a gene: 0. The V gene's germline CDR1 is MRHNA and CDR2 SNTAGT. The CDR3 reads CASSEAGGTDTQYF. The DNA for the CDR3 is TGTGCCAGCAGTGAAGCGGGAGGCACAGATACGCAGTATTTT.

The chain employs TRBV7-2 and TRBJ1-1; no clear D. Germline values: CDR1 SGHTA, CDR2 FQGNSA. Trimming pared 1 base from V and 7 bases from J, leaving 13 bases between. The CDR3 extends over 14 amino acids. The chain's CDR3 is CASSLGGGKVEAFF. The DNA for the CDR3 is TGTGCCAGCAGCTTAGGGGGTGGGAAGGTTGAAGCTTTCTTT. The entire variable domain, with the rest obtained from reference TRBV7-2 and TRBJ1-1, is as follows: GAGVSQSPSNKVTEKGKDVELRCDPISGHTALYWYRQSLGQGLEFLIYFQGNSAPDKSGLPSDRFSAERTGGSVSTLTIQRTQQEDSAVYLCASSLGGGKVEAFFGQGTRLTVV.

This clone has more than one count but fewer than ten. The chain carries TRBV9 and TRBJ1-3; 11 nucleotides line up with TRBD1. The CDR3 runs to 17 residues. CDR1 is SGDLS and CDR2 is YYNGEE in the germline V gene. J gave up 2 bases and V 3 bases, and 7 bases lay outside the gene matches. The CDR3 loop reads CASSARRDRGTGNTIYF. CDR3 coding DNA: TGTGCCAGCAGCGCCCGACGGGACAGGGGGACTGGAAACACCATATATTTT.